The rows below give T cell receptor beta chains drawn from one sample of a study of response to subunit inactivated influenza vaccine. TCRdb re-called the RT-PCR reads through MiXCR, storing one row per CDR3 protein. The profile shows hundreds of thousands of distinct CDR3 sequences, approximately 14% of them singletons. The sequences come from PBMCs from blood, collected 11 to 12 days after vaccination. These receptors all stem from a man aged 50 to 60 who received an inactivated influenza vaccine. The CDR3 runs from the conserved cysteine through the conserved F or W. A D gene is named only where the DNA matches it firmly. Clone size is not always given. Where it is, it says once, few, many or a class for expanded clones.

TRBJ2-1 | TRBD2 | TRBV20-1 | few | CSASAPGLAVGNEQFF | TGCAGTGCTAGCGCCCCAGGACTAGCGGTGGGGAATGAGCAGTTCTTC
TRBJ2-5 | TRBD2 | TRBV20-1 | - | CSAKGLSGAETQYF | TGCAGTGCTAAGGGGTTAAGCGGGGCAGAGACCCAGTACTTC
TRBJ2-7 | - | TRBV6-5 | few | CASSYGDPLSYEQYF | TGTGCCAGCAGTTACGGGGATCCCCTCTCCTACGAGCAGTACTTC
TRBJ2-1 | TRBD2 | TRBV20-1 | - | CSATNLLAGKGSYNEQFF | TGCAGTGCTACGAACCTCTTAGCGGGGAAGGGGTCCTACAATGAGCAGTTCTTC
TRBJ2-7 | - | TRBV4-1 | - | CASSQETQAPGNEQYF | TGCGCCAGCAGCCAAGAAACCCAGGCCCCAGGCAACGAGCAGTACTTC
TRBJ2-7 | - | TRBV5-1 | - | CASTLGGALSYEQYF | TGCGCCAGCACCCTCGGTGGGGCACTCTCCTACGAGCAGTACTTC
TRBJ2-3 | - | TRBV9 | few | CASSVIYTSTDTQYF | TGTGCCAGCAGCGTCATATACACTAGCACAGATACGCAGTATTTT
TRBJ2-7 | - | TRBV7-2 | - | CASSLDYSYEQYF | TGTGCCAGCAGCTTGGACTACTCCTACGAGCAGTACTTC
TRBJ2-5 | - | TRBV20-1 | - | CSARDWGTQYF | TGCAGTGCTAGAGATTGGGGGACCCAGTACTTC
TRBJ1-2 | TRBD1 | TRBV7-8 | few | CASSVGQYGYTF | TGTGCCAGCAGCGTGGGACAGTATGGCTACACCTTC
TRBJ2-2 | - | TRBV30 | - | CAWSVFATGELFF | TGTGCCTGGAGTGTTTTTGCGACCGGGGAGCTGTTTTTT
TRBJ1-2 | - | TRBV6-2/TRBV6-3 | - | CASSSGGAGTYYGYTF | TGTGCCAGCAGTTCTGGAGGCGCCGGGACGTACTATGGCTACACCTTC
TRBJ1-6 | TRBD1 | TRBV12-3/TRBV12-4 | - | CASSLGTGSNSPLHF | TGTGCCAGCAGTTTAGGGACAGGGAGTAATTCACCCCTCCACTTT
TRBJ1-2 | - | TRBV10-1 | - | CASSEGRNYGYTF | TGCGCCAGCAGTGAGGGACGGAACTATGGCTACACCTTC
TRBJ1-2 | TRBD1 | TRBV12-3/TRBV12-4 | few | CASSLADGTASLGYTF | TGTGCCAGCAGTTTAGCCGACGGGACAGCTAGCTTGGGCTACACCTTC